Presented here are 15 T cell receptor beta chains from one specimen sequenced in a study of T cells in Graves' hyperthyroidism and ophthalmopathy. The investigators amplified TCR beta CDR3 regions from RNA transcripts. TCR CDR3 regions were first amplified by RT-PCR with HTBI primers. TCRdb reprocessed the multiplex PCR reads with MiXCR, giving one entry per CDR3 protein. The data contain a few hundred thousand distinct CDR3 sequences, around 15% of them singletons. Sequencing input: blood. Receptor source: a woman between 50 and 59 years old with Graves' hyperthyroidism that later progressed to Graves' ophthalmopathy.

This clonotype was seen a handful of times. A much larger clone is a single base away; this may be a read error. The rearrangement links TRBV12-3 or TRBV12-4 to TRBJ1-1; 7 positions agree with TRBD1. V lost 6 bases, J lost 3 bases, and 13 bases stayed unmatched. The CDR3 totals 16 residues. The CDR3 DNA follows: TGTGCCAGCAGCTTTGCCCCCCCAGGGGGGGACACTGAAGCTTTCTTT. This gives the protein CASSFAPPGGDTEAFF.

This sequence joins TRBV19 and TRBJ1-1; 7 bases fit TRBD1. The CDR3 is 13 amino acids. The V and J ends lost 8 bases and 5 bases, in that order; junction bases with no gene match: 8. From germline, CDR1 is LNHDA and CDR2 SQIVND (reference sequence). This CDR3 reads CASARGRVTEAFF. The CDR3 nucleotides read TGTGCCAGTGCTAGGGGGCGAGTTACTGAAGCTTTCTTT.

This clonotype was seen many times. V and J are TRBV7-2 and TRBJ2-7, with D unresolved. Germline CDR1 reads SGHTA; CDR2 reads FQGNSA. The V end lost 1 base, the J end lost 5 bases, and 9 bases lay between the germline ends. The CDR3 sequence is 13 residues long. DNA for the CDR3: TGTGCCAGCAGCTTAGTAGGGTCGGACGAGCAGTACTTC. This gives the protein CASSLVGSDEQYF.

This clonotype was observed many times. The V and J genes are TRBV27 and TRBJ1-5; the match to TRBD1 covers 10 bases. Germline loops: CDR1 MNHEY, CDR2 SMNVEV (reference sequence). The CDR3 consists of 15 residues. The chain's CDR3 is CVPGQGILLAQPQHF. CDR3 DNA: TGTGTCCCGGGACAGGGGATTTTATTAGCCCAGCCCCAGCATTTT.

The chain has TRBV10-3 and TRBJ1-3, with a weak D call TRBD1 (5 bases). V was trimmed by 8 bases and J by 2 bases, leaving 13 bases between them. This CDR3 spans 14 amino acids. CDR1 and CDR2 (germline): ENHRY, SYGVKD. CDR3 bases: TGTGCCATCCTAGGCGCGGGGGCTGGAAACACCATATATTTT. Amino acid sequence: CAILGAGAGNTIYF.

The J gene is TRBJ2-7, the V gene TRBV20-1; the match to TRBD2 covers 10 bases. Germline V CDR1 and CDR2: DFQATT, SNEGSKA (reference sequence). This CDR3 contains 14 residues. V shed 3 bases and J 7 bases; nucleotides not matched to a gene: 9. The CDR3 region has the DNA TGCAGTGCTAGTTTGTCTAGCGGGAGTCAGGAGCAGTACTTC. The encoded protein is CSASLSSGSQEQYF.

In its sample, this clonotype was seen many times. This sequence joins TRBV27 and TRBJ2-7; D tentatively reads TRBD1 or TRBD2 (5 bases each). V lost 5 bases and J lost 1, with 9 bases in between. The CDR3 runs 13 residues. The germline gives CDR1 MNHEY, CDR2 SMNVEV (reference sequence). The CDR3: CASSVGESYEQYF. The CDR3 nucleotides read TGTGCCAGCAGTGTAGGGGAGTCCTACGAGCAGTACTTC.

This clonotype has at least ten counts. The chain links TRBV2 to TRBJ2-2, with TRBD1 matching 9 bases. The CDR3 has 14 residues. V was clipped by 7 bases and J by 7 bases; unmatched bases: 7. The germline gives CDR1 SNHLY, CDR2 FYNNEI. The CDR3 here is CASKGTGGHGELFF. CDR3 DNA sequence: TGTGCCAGCAAGGGAACAGGGGGCCACGGGGAGCTGTTTTTT.

In its sample, this clonotype was seen a few times. V and J are TRBV24-1 and TRBJ2-1; the match to TRBD1 covers 8 bases. J lost 0 bases, V lost 0 bases, and 6 bases had no gene match. Germline V gives CDR1 KGHDR, CDR2 SFDVKD. This CDR3 region has 18 residues. CDR3 in DNA: TGTGCCACCAGTGATTTGGACAGGGGCGGTAGCTCCTACAATGAGCAGTTCTTC. Translation gives CATSDLDRGGSSYNEQFF.

V and J are TRBV5-1 and TRBJ2-5; D is unclear. CDR3 length: 14 residues. Germline CDR1 SGHRS, CDR2 YFSETQ. With 1 base removed from V and 1 base from J, the gap between germline ends came to 8 bases. Written as DNA, the CDR3 is TGCGCCAGCAGCTTGAGGGCACCCCAAGAGACCCAGTACTTC. Its protein is CASSLRAPQETQYF.

This clonotype was counted many times. The J gene is TRBJ1-2, the V gene TRBV12-3 or TRBV12-4; 9 nucleotides line up with TRBD1. The CDR3 sequence is 14 residues long. Trimming cost V 7 bases and J 5 bases; bases outside gene matches: 8. Here the CDR3 reads CASTFGQGRYGYTF. The CDR3 nucleotides are TGTGCCAGCACCTTCGGACAGGGGAGATATGGCTACACCTTC.

In the case of this clonotype: A clone one base away is much larger, so this may be a read error. The rearrangement uses TRBV20-1 and TRBJ2-1; D may correspond to TRBD1 or TRBD2 (5 bases each). The CDR3 is 15 residues long. The V and J ends lost 6 bases and 6 bases respectively, with 21 bases between them. The germline gives CDR1 DFQATT, CDR2 SNEGSKA (reference sequence). The CDR3 sequence: CSAPYFGKGTNEQFF. Here the CDR3 DNA reads TGCAGTGCGCCCTATTTCGGGAAGGGGACCAATGAGCAGTTCTTC.

Comments on this clonotype: An end of the junction does not agree with germline; a read error may underlie this. The chain carries TRBV20-1 and TRBJ2-3; perhaps TRBD2 as D (6 bases). The germline V gene encodes CDR1 DFQATT and CDR2 SNEGSKA (reference sequence). CDR3 length equals 15 residues. The CDR3 coding sequence is TGCGGTGCTAGTTCGGCTAGCGAGACGTCAGATACGCAGTATTTT. Amino acids: CGASSASETSDTQYF.

The V call is TRBV19, the J call TRBJ1-5; TRBD1 matches at 9 bases. J gave up 5 bases and V 6 bases, and 8 bases lay outside the gene matches. CDR3 size: 15 residues. Germline-derived CDR1 and CDR2 are LNHDA and SQIVND (reference sequence). CDR3: CASSEHRGLDQPQHF. In DNA form, the CDR3 reads TGTGCCAGTAGCGAGCACAGGGGGCTAGATCAGCCCCAGCATTTT.

This clonotype occurred a few times. The V gene is TRBV7-3, the J gene TRBJ2-5, with D perhaps matching TRBD2 (5 bases). The CDR3 runs to 14 residues. Germline lookup yields CDR1 SGHTA and CDR2 FQGTGA. V gave up 5 bases and J gave up 1 base, with 11 bases separating them. CDR3 amino acids: CASSVGGSQETQYF. CDR3 nucleotide sequence: TGTGCCAGCAGCGTAGGCGGGTCCCAAGAGACCCAGTACTTC.